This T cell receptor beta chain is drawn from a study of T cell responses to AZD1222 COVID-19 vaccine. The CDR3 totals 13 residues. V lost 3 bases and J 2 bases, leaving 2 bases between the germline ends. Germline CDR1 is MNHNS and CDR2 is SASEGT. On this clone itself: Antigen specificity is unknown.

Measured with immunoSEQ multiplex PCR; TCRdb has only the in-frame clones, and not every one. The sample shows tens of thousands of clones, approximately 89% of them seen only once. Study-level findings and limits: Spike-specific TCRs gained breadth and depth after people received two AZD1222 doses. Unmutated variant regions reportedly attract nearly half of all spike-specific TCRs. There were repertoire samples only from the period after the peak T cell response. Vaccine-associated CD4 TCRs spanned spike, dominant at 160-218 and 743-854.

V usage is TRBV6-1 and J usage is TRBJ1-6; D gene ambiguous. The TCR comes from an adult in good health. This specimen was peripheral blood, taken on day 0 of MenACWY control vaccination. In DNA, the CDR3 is TGTGCCAGCAGTGAGACCTATAATTCACCCCTCCACTTT. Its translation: CASSETYNSPLHF.